These 18 T cell receptor beta chains share one sample of origin, sequenced in a study of T cells in tumors after PD-1 blockade (dated by TCRdb to about 2019). This sample's time point label indicates: after anti-PD-1 therapy. Library preparation employed the immunoSEQ multiplex PCR assay. As stored in TCRdb, this immuneACCESS dataset retains in-frame rearrangements with V and J assigned. A fraction of the clones does not appear; measured against another copy, unresolved V genes explain less than half of the discrepancy, and the remainder lacks a known reason. The sample table contains roughly 35,000 clones; only one count was recorded for 73% of them. In total, the top ten clones hold around two fifths of the sample. This specimen consisted of PBMCs, obtained after anti-PD-1 treatment. These receptors were collected from a human donor with basal cell carcinoma.

The V and J genes are TRBV28 and TRBJ1-2, with 8 bases matching TRBD1. Germline CDR1 MDHEN, CDR2 SYDVKM. V shed 3 bases, J shed 3 bases, and the junction held 12 bases outside the gene matches. The CDR3 runs 17 residues. CDR3 nucleotide sequence: TGTGCCAGCAGTTTTCGTATAGGGCCAGGGGGCTACTATGGCTACACCTTC. It yields the protein CASSFRIGPGGYYGYTF.

This clone was seen a few times. The V and J genes are TRBV7-9 and TRBJ1-4; no clear D. CDR1 is SEHNR and CDR2 is FQNEAQ in the germline V gene (reference sequence). V lost 5 bases and J lost 8, with 15 bases in between. The CDR3 totals 14 residues. The CDR3 loop is CASSVRGMGEKLFF. CDR3 in DNA: TGTGCCAGCAGCGTAAGAGGGATGGGAGAAAAACTGTTTTTT.

This chain joins TRBV9 and TRBJ2-7, with 8 bases matching TRBD1. V shed 7 bases, J shed 2 bases, and the junction held 2 bases outside the gene matches. Germline V gene lookup returns CDR1 SGDLS and CDR2 YYNGEE. The CDR3 contains 12 residues. CDR3 residues: CASLTGAYEQYF. DNA for the CDR3: TGTGCCAGCCTGACAGGGGCCTACGAGCAGTACTTC.

This rearrangement joins TRBV7-3 to TRBJ2-1; D not certain. Trimming took off 5 bases at V and 6 bases at J, with 14 bases between the two ends. The CDR3 totals 14 residues. Looked up from germline, CDR1 is SGHTA and CDR2 is FQGTGA. The CDR3 reads CASSLGSAGNEQFF. The CDR3 coding sequence is TGTGCCAGCAGCCTCGGCTCGGCAGGCAATGAGCAGTTCTTC.

This clone has a single count. This chain connects TRBV5-5 to TRBJ1-2; 8 nucleotides line up with TRBD1. The germline gives CDR1 SGHKS, CDR2 YYEKEE (reference sequence). The ends lost 3 bases at V and 7 bases at J; junction bases unmatched: 5. This CDR3 region has 13 residues. CDR3 protein: CASSWDRYSGYTF. Written as DNA, the CDR3 is TGTGCCAGCAGCTGGGACAGGTACTCTGGCTACACCTTC.

V usage is TRBV6-2 or TRBV6-3 and J usage is TRBJ1-4; tentative D call: TRBD1 (5 bases). CDR1 MNHEY and CDR2 SVGEGT come from the germline V gene. This CDR3 is built from 12 residues. Trimming took off 5 bases at V and 14 bases at J, with 15 bases between the two ends. CDR3 loop: CASSSGTSRLFF. The DNA for the CDR3 is TGTGCCAGCAGTAGCGGGACTTCAAGGCTGTTTTTT.

The chain links TRBV6-1 to TRBJ2-4; the match to TRBD1 covers 9 bases. This CDR3 region has 16 residues. Germline CDR1 is MNHNS and CDR2 is SASEGT. After removal of 4 bases from V and 5 bases from J, the junction contained 9 bases not matched to a gene. The CDR3 bases are TGTGCCAGCAGTGTACAGGGGGCGGGGGTCCAAAACATTCAGTACTTC. Protein product: CASSVQGAGVQNIQYF.

The chain combines TRBV7-3 with TRBJ1-1; TRBD1 is a possible D gene (5 bases). The germline V gene has CDR1 SGHTA and CDR2 FQGTGA. V lost 6 bases and J 0 bases, leaving 8 bases between the germline ends. The CDR3 contains 13 residues. The DNA of the CDR3 is TGTGCCAGCAGACGGGGGATGAACACTGAAGCTTTCTTT. Translated, it gives CASRRGMNTEAFF. The whole variable domain, remainder taken from reference TRBV7-3 and TRBJ1-1, is GAGVSQTPSNKVTEKGKYVELRCDPISGHTALYWYRQSLGQGPEFLIYFQGTGAADDSGLPNDRFFAVRPEGSVSTLKIQRTERGDSAVYLCASRRGMNTEAFFGQGTRLTVV.

The rearrangement links TRBV18 to TRBJ2-7, with D possibly being TRBD1 or TRBD2 (5 bases each). From germline, CDR1 is KGHSH and CDR2 LQKENI. There are 13 residues in the CDR3. Trimming left V 8 bases short and J 5 bases short, with 16 bases between. The CDR3 DNA reads as TGTGCCAGCACCAACGGGGCCTCGGACGAGCAGTACTTC. It yields the protein CASTNGASDEQYF.

About this clone: A much bigger clone sits one base away, suggesting this may be a read error. The V and J genes are TRBV7-6 and TRBJ1-1, with TRBD1 identical over 8 bases. Germline assignment: CDR1 SGHVS and CDR2 FNYEAQ. V lost 4 bases to trimming and J lost 1 base; unmatched junction nucleotides: 2. The CDR3 spans 14 residues. The CDR3 loop reads CASSSGTGNTEAFF. The CDR3 region has the DNA TGTGCCAGCAGCTCGGGGACAGGGAACACTGAAGCTTTCTTT.

V gene TRBV30 combines with J gene TRBJ1-4, with D uncertain. CDR3 length equals 14 residues. Trimming took off 2 bases at V and 0 bases at J, with 7 bases between the two ends. Germline loops: CDR1 GTSNPN, CDR2 SVGIG (reference sequence). The CDR3 loop reads CAWSSHPTNEKLFF. The CDR3 bases are TGTGCCTGGAGTTCCCATCCAACTAATGAAAAACTGTTTTTT.

This clone showed up just once. CDR3 in amino acids: CASSSDMGMDEQFF. The CDR3 DNA reads TGTGCCAGCAGTTCCGACATGGGTATGGATGAGCAGTTCTTC. The J gene is TRBJ2-1, the V gene TRBV27; D gene uncertain. Germline V lookup: CDR1 MNHEY, CDR2 SMNVEV (reference sequence). The CDR3 length is 14 residues. V was pared by 4 bases and J by 8 bases, with 15 bases between.

This clone was seen a single time. This chain uses TRBV9 with TRBJ2-3; 8 bases line up with TRBD2. Germline loops: CDR1 SGDLS, CDR2 YYNGEE. V was pared by 4 bases and J by 0 bases, with 16 bases of the junction left unmatched. The CDR3 extends over 19 amino acids. The CDR3 reads CASSPRGGGPGKSTDTQYF. CDR3 DNA: TGTGCCAGCAGCCCTAGGGGCGGGGGGCCAGGGAAAAGCACAGATACGCAGTATTTT.

The chain joins TRBV20-1 to TRBJ2-1; 8 bases line up with TRBD2. The CDR3 totals 14 residues. CDR1 and CDR2 (germline): DFQATT, SNEGSKA (reference sequence). J was trimmed by 4 bases and V by 3 bases; bases with no gene match: 5. The CDR3 DNA reads as TGCAGTGCTAGTCTCCGGGAGGGTTACAATGAGCAGTTCTTC. It specifies CSASLREGYNEQFF.

The chain carries TRBV11-3 and TRBJ1-3; no clear D. Germline values: CDR1 SGHNT, CDR2 YENEEA. V lost 2 bases, J lost 0 bases, and 11 bases lay in between. This CDR3 region has 16 residues. This CDR3 reads CASSLREAPSGNTIYF. In nucleotides, the CDR3 is TGTGCCAGCAGCTTAAGGGAGGCCCCCTCTGGAAACACCATATATTTT.

The chain joins TRBV6-1 to TRBJ2-4; 14 bases align to TRBD2. J gave up 3 bases and V 1 base, and 8 bases lay outside the gene matches. This CDR3 contains 19 residues. The germline CDR1 and CDR2 sequences are MNHNS and SASEGT. The CDR3 region has the DNA TGTGCCAGCAGTGAAGGGTGGTGGACTAGCGGGAGGATCAAAAACATTCAGTACTTC. This sequence encodes CASSEGWWTSGRIKNIQYF.

CDR3: CASSVLGGQGYTF. The CDR3 DNA reads TGTGCCAGCAGTGTTCTTGGGGGGCAGGGCTACACCTTC. The chain is built from TRBV28 and TRBJ1-2; D is perhaps TRBD1 (6 bases). The CDR3 is 13 residues long. The V and J ends lost 5 bases and 8 bases respectively, with 15 bases between them. In germline, CDR1 is MDHEN, CDR2 SYDVKM.

The chain combines TRBV6-1 with TRBJ2-3; no definite D call. The CDR3 has 15 amino acids. The germline CDR1 and CDR2 sequences are MNHNS and SASEGT. V lost 3 bases and J 0 bases, leaving 10 bases between the germline ends. The CDR3 coding sequence is TGTGCCAGCAGTGAGGCCAGCGCGAGCACAGATACGCAGTATTTT. Its translation: CASSEASASTDTQYF.